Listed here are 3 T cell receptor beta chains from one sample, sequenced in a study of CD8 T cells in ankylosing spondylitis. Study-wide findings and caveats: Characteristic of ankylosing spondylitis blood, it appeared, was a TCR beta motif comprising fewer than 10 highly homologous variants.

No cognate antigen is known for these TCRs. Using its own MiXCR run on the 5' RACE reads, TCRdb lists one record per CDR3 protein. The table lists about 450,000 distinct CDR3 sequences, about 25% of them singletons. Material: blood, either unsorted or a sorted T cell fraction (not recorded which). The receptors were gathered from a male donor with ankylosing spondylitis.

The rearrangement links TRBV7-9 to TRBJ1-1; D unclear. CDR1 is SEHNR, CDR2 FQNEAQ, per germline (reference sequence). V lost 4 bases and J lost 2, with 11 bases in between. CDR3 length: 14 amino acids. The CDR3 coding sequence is TGTGCCAGCAGCTCCGTTGGGAGAAACACTGAAGCTTTCTTT. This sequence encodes CASSSVGRNTEAFF.

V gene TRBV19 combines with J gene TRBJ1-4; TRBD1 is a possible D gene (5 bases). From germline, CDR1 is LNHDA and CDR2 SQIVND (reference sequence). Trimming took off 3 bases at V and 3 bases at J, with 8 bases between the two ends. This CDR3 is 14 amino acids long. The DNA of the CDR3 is TGTGCCAGTAGTATCGGGGGTGCTAATGAAAAACTGTTTTTT. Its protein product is CASSIGGANEKLFF.

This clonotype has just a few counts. The CDR3 region has the DNA TGCGCCAGCAGCCCTGTCGGAGTACCCACAGATACGCAGTATTTT. It encodes CASSPVGVPTDTQYF. This chain uses TRBV5-1 with TRBJ2-3; no definite D call. V was pared by 4 bases and J by 2 bases, with 14 bases between. CDR3 length: 15 amino acids. Looked up from germline, CDR1 is SGHRS and CDR2 is YFSETQ.